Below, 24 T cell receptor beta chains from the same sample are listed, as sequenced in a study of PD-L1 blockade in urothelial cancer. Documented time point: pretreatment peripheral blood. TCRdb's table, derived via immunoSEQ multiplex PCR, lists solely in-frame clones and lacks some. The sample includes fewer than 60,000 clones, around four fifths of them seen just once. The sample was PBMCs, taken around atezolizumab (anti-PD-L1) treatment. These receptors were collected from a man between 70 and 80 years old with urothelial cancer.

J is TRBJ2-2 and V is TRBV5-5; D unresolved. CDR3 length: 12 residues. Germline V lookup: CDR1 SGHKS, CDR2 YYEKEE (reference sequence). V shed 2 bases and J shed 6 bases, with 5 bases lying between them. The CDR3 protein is CASSLISGELFF. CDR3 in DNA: TGTGCCAGCAGCTTAATCTCCGGGGAGCTGTTTTTT.

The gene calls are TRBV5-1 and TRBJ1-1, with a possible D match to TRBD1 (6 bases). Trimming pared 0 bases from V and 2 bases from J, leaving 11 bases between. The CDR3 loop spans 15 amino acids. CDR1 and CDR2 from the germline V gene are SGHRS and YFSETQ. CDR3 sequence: CASSLDGQRNTEAFF. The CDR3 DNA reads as TGCGCCAGCAGCTTGGATGGACAGAGAAACACTGAAGCTTTCTTT.

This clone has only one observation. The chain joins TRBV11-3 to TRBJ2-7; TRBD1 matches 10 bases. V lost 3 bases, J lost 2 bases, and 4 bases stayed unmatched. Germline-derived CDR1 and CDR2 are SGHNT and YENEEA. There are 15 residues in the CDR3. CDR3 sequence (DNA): TGTGCCAGCAGCTTGAGGACAGGGGGTCCCTACGAGCAGTACTTC. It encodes CASSLRTGGPYEQYF.

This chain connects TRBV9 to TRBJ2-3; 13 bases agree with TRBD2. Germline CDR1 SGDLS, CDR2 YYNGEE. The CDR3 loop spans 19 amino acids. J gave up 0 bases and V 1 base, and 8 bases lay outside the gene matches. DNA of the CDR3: TGTGCCAGCAGCGTAACTAGCGGGAGGGACGGGATTAGCACAGATACGCAGTATTTT. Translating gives CASSVTSGRDGISTDTQYF. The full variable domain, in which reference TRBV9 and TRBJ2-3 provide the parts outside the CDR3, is DSGVTQTPKHLITATGQRVTLRCSPRSGDLSVYWYQQSLDQGLQFLIQYYNGEERAKGNILERFSAQQFPDLHSELNLSSLELGDSALYFCASSVTSGRDGISTDTQYFGPGTRLTVL.

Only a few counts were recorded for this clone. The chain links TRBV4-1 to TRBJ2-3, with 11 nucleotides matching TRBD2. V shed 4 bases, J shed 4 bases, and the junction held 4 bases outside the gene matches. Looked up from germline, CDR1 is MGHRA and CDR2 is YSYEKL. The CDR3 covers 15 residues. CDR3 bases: TGCGCCAGCAGCCCCCTAGCGGGGGGAGCAGATACGCAGTATTTT. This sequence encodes CASSPLAGGADTQYF.

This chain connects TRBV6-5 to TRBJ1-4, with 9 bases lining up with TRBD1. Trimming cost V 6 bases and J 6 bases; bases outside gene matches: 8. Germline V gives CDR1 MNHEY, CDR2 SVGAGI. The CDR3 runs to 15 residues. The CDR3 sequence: CASRRLGQGDEKLFF. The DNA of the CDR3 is TGTGCCAGCAGGCGATTGGGACAGGGCGATGAAAAACTGTTTTTT.

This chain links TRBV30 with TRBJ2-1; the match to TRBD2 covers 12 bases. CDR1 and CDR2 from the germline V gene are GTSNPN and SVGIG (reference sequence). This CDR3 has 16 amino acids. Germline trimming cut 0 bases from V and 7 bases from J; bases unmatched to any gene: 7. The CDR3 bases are TGTGCCTGGAGTGTACAGCTAGCGGGGGGGCGGAATGAGCAGTTCTTC. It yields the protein CAWSVQLAGGRNEQFF.

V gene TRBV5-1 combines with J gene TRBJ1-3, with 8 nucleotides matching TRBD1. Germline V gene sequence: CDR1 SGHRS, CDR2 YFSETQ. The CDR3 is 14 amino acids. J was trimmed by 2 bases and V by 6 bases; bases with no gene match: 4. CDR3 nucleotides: TGCGCCAGCAACCCGACAGGGGCTGGAAACACCATATATTTT. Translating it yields CASNPTGAGNTIYF. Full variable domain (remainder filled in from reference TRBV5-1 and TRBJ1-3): KAGVTQTPRYLIKTRGQQVTLSCSPISGHRSVSWYQQTPGQGLQFLFEYFSETQRNKGNFPGRFSGRQFSNSRSEMNVSTLELGDSALYLCASNPTGAGNTIYFGEGSWLTVV.

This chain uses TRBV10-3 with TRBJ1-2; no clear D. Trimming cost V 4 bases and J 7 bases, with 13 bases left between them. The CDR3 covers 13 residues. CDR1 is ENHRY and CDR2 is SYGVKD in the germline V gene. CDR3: CAISGALSGGYTF. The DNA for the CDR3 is TGTGCCATCAGTGGGGCCCTAAGCGGTGGCTACACCTTC.

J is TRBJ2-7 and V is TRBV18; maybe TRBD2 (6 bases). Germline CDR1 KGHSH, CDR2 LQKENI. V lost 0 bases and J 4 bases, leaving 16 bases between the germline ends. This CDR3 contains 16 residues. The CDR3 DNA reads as TGTGCCAGCTCACCACCCACGGGGAGGTCTACTTACGAGCAGTACTTC. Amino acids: CASSPPTGRSTYEQYF. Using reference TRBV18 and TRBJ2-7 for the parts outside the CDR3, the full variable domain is NAGVMQNPRHLVRRRGQEARLRCSPMKGHSHVYWYRQLPEEGLKFMVYLQKENIIDESGMPKERFSAEFPKEGPSILRIQQVVRGDSAAYFCASSPPTGRSTYEQYFGPGTRLTVT.

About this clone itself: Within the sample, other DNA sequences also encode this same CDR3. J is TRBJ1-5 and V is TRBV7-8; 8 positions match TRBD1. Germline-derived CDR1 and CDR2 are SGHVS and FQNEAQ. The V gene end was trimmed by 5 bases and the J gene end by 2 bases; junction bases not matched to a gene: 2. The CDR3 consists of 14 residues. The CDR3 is CASSGTGGNQPQHF. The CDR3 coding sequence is TGTGCCAGCAGCGGGACAGGAGGCAATCAGCCCCAGCATTTT.

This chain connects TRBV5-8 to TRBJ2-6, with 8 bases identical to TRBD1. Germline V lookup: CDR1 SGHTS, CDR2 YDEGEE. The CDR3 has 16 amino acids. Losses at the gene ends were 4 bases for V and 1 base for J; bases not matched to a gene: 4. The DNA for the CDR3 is TGTGCCAGCAGCCCGGACAGGGTATCTGGGGCCAACGTCCTGACTTTC. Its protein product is CASSPDRVSGANVLTF.

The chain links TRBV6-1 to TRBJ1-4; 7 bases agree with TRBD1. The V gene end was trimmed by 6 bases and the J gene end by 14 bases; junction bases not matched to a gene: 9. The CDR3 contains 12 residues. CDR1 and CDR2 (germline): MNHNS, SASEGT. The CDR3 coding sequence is TGTGCCAGCAGGTTAACCTTAGGGGGCCTGTTTTTT. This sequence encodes CASRLTLGGLFF.

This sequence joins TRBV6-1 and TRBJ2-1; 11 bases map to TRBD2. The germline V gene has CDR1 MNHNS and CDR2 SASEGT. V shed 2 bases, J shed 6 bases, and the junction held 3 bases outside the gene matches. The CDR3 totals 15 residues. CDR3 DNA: TGTGCCAGCAGTGAACAGGGACTAGCGGTCAATGAGCAGTTCTTC. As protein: CASSEQGLAVNEQFF.

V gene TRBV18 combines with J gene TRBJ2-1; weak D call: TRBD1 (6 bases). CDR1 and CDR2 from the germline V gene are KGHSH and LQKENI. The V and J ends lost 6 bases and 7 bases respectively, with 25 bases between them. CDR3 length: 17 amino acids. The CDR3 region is CASSRGGVRGFENEQFF. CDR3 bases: TGTGCCAGCTCCCGCGGCGGTGTGAGGGGGTTTGAAAATGAGCAGTTCTTC.

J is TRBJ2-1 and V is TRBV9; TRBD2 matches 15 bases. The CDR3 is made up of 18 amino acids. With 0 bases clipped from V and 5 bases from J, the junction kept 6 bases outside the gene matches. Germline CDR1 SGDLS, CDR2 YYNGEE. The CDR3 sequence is CASSVAGLAGGHDNEQFF. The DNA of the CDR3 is TGTGCCAGCAGCGTAGCAGGACTAGCGGGGGGGCACGACAATGAGCAGTTCTTC.

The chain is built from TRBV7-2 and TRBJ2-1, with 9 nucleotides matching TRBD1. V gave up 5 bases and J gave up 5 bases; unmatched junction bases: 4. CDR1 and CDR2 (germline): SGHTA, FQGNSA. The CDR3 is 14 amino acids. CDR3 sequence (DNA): TGTGCCAGCAGCCCCGGGACAGGGAACAATGAGCAGTTCTTC. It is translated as CASSPGTGNNEQFF.

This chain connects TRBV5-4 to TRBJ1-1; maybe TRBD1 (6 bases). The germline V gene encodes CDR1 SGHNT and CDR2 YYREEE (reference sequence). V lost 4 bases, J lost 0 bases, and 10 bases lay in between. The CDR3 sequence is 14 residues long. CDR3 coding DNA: TGTGCCAGCAGCAGGGACACCTTGAACACTGAAGCTTTCTTT. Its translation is CASSRDTLNTEAFF.

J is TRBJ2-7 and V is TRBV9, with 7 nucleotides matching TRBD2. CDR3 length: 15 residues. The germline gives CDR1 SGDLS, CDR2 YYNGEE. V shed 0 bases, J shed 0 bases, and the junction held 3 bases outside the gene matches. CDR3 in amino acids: CASSVGRDYSYEQYF. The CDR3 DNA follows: TGTGCCAGCAGCGTAGGAAGGGACTACTCCTACGAGCAGTACTTC.

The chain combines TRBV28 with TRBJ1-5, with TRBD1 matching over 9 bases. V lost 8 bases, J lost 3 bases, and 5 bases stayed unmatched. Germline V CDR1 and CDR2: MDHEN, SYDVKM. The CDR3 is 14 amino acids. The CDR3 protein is CASCTGGNNQPQHF. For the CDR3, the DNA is TGTGCCAGCTGTACAGGGGGCAACAATCAGCCCCAGCATTTT.

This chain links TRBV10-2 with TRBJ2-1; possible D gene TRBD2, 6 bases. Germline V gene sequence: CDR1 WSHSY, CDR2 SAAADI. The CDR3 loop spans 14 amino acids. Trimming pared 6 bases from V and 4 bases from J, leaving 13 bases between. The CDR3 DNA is TGCGCCAGCAGAACTAGCTCCACGTACAATGAGCAGTTCTTC. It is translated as CASRTSSTYNEQFF.

The CDR3: CASSLASGQNTEAFF. In nucleotides, the CDR3 is TGTGCCAGCAGCTTGGCGTCGGGACAGAACACTGAAGCTTTCTTT. V usage is TRBV5-6 and J usage is TRBJ1-1; the D gene is possibly TRBD1 (6 bases). Germline CDR1 and CDR2: SGHDT and YYEEEE. Trimming took off 0 bases at V and 1 base at J, with 10 bases between the two ends. The CDR3 loop spans 15 amino acids.

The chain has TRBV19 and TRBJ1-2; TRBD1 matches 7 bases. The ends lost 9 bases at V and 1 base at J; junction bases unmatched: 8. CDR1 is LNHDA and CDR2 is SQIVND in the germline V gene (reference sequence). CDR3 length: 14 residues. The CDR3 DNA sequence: TGTGCCAGCGTGGGGGACAGTAGTAACTATGGCTACACCTTC. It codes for CASVGDSSNYGYTF. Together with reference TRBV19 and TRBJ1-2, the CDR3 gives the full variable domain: DGGITQSPKYLFRKEGQNVTLSCEQNLNHDAMYWYRQDPGQGLRLIYYSQIVNDFQKGDIAEGYSVSREKKESFPLTVTSAQKNPTAFYLCASVGDSSNYGYTFGSGTRLTVV.

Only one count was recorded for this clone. The CDR3 bases are TGTGCCAGCAGCGTCGGAACAGGGCTAGCTGCCTCAGATACGCAGTATTTT. Encoded protein: CASSVGTGLAASDTQYF. This chain joins TRBV9 and TRBJ2-3; possibly TRBD1 for D (6 bases). The germline V and J ends were trimmed by 2 bases and 4 bases, with 20 bases remaining between them. Germline-derived CDR1 and CDR2 are SGDLS and YYNGEE. The CDR3 is 17 amino acids.